This T cell receptor beta chain was found in a study of blood T cell repertoires in COVID-19. Looking at the study overall: Samples came from the United States, Italy and Spain, spanning acute and convalescent COVID-19. The analysed material was cDNA or gDNA that came from T cells, B-cell-depleted T cells, or PBMCs.

From germline, CDR1 is ENHRY and CDR2 SYGVKD. The CDR3 has 13 amino acids. The V end was cut by 8 bases, the J end by 0 bases, with 10 bases between. Authors' data handling: Using reference gene primer amplification, nucleated cell counts were estimated. Some clones are missing from TCRdb's copy, which holds only in-frame ones; the method was immunoSEQ multiplex PCR. That table supplies the V and J calls and clone size; D and trimming were determined from the DNA. The table includes 250,000 to 350,000 clones, 75% to 90% detected once. The chain recombines TRBV10-3 with TRBJ1-1, with D tentatively TRBD1 (6 bases). Sample: peripheral blood. The TCR was taken from a woman aged 45-59 years who had recovered from COVID-19. In DNA, the CDR3 is TGTGCCATCGCAGGACAGTTGAACACTGAAGCTTTCTTT. Translating gives CAIAGQLNTEAFF.